One sample yielded the 23 T cell receptor beta chains listed below, sequenced in a study of shared clonotypes between healthy human individuals. Produced via immunoSEQ multiplex PCR; TCRdb's table is partial and in-frame only. The sample lists roughly 2.4 million clones, approximately 96% occurring once. Sequencing was carried out using naive CD4+ T cells sorted from blood. Subset here: CD45RA+ positively selected. Receptors were obtained from a young man in good health.

This chain links TRBV30 with TRBJ1-1; D not resolved. Trimming took off 4 bases at V and 1 base at J, with 10 bases between the two ends. The CDR3 spans 13 residues. From germline, CDR1 is GTSNPN and CDR2 SVGIG (reference sequence). The CDR3, as DNA: TGTGCCTGGAACAAACGGGGGAACACTGAAGCTTTCTTT. Translation: CAWNKRGNTEAFF.

Points on this clone: Other nucleotide sequences in the sample specify the same CDR3. The V call is TRBV10-3, the J call TRBJ1-5; TRBD1 is a possible D gene (5 bases). With 5 bases removed from V and 7 bases from J, the gap between germline ends came to 12 bases. CDR1 ENHRY and CDR2 SYGVKD come from the germline V gene. This CDR3 spans 13 amino acids. The CDR3 sequence: CAISNQGGQPQHF. CDR3 DNA: TGTGCCATCAGTAATCAGGGTGGACAGCCCCAGCATTTT.

V usage is TRBV5-6 and J usage is TRBJ2-5; the D gene could be TRBD1 or TRBD2 (6 bases each). Germline V gene sequence: CDR1 SGHDT, CDR2 YYEEEE. The CDR3 runs 14 residues. The V and J ends lost 0 bases and 4 bases respectively, with 10 bases between them. CDR3 protein: CASSLGGGRETQYF. DNA of the CDR3: TGTGCCAGCAGCTTGGGAGGGGGGAGAGAGACCCAGTACTTC.

V is TRBV28 and J is TRBJ2-2; 8 nucleotides line up with TRBD1. CDR1 is MDHEN and CDR2 is SYDVKM in the germline V gene. This CDR3 has 15 residues. Trimming at V came to 4 bases and at J to 3 bases, leaving 4 bases not matched to a gene. CDR3 DNA sequence: TGTGCCAGCAGTTCCAGGGGGCCGCACACCGGGGAGCTGTTTTTT. Its protein is CASSSRGPHTGELFF. Based on the CDR3 plus reference TRBV28 and TRBJ2-2, the full variable domain is DVKVTQSSRYLVKRTGEKVFLECVQDMDHENMFWYRQDPGLGLRLIYFSYDVKMKEKGDIPEGYSVSREKKERFSLILESASTNQTSMYLCASSSRGPHTGELFFGEGSRLTVL.

This chain links TRBV2 with TRBJ1-5; D is ambiguous. The CDR3 spans 14 residues. Germline assignment: CDR1 SNHLY and CDR2 FYNNEI. V dropped 4 bases and J dropped 0 bases, with 7 bases sitting between them. The CDR3 DNA sequence: TGTGCCAGCAGTGGGGCAAGTAGCAATCAGCCCCAGCATTTT. It specifies CASSGASSNQPQHF.

J is TRBJ1-5 and V is TRBV7-8; no firm D call. The V gene's germline CDR1 is SGHVS and CDR2 FQNEAQ. There are 14 residues in the CDR3. Trimming removed 1 base at V and 4 bases at J, with 8 bases between. The CDR3, as DNA: TGTGCCAGCAGCTTAGAAAGGTATAATCAGCCCCAGCATTTT. Protein product: CASSLERYNQPQHF.

The chain recombines TRBV6-1 with TRBJ2-7, with 7 positions matching TRBD1. After removal of 4 bases from V and 0 bases from J, the junction contained 6 bases not matched to a gene. The CDR3 loop spans 15 amino acids. Germline V gives CDR1 MNHNS, CDR2 SASEGT. The CDR3 DNA follows: TGTGCCAGCAGTGCCAGACAGGGTAGCTCCTACGAGCAGTACTTC. Encoded protein: CASSARQGSSYEQYF.

V is TRBV2 and J is TRBJ2-5, with TRBD2 matching 9 bases. The V gene end was trimmed by 6 bases and the J gene end by 1 base; junction bases not matched to a gene: 6. Per germline, CDR1 SNHLY and CDR2 FYNNEI. CDR3 length equals 15 residues. The CDR3 here is CASRREGPIQETQYF. The CDR3 DNA follows: TGTGCCAGCAGGCGGGAGGGCCCCATCCAAGAGACCCAGTACTTC.

The chain links TRBV11-3 to TRBJ1-1, with D perhaps matching TRBD1 (5 bases). Germline V gene sequence: CDR1 SGHNT, CDR2 YENEEA. The CDR3 sequence is 15 residues long. The V end was cut by 0 bases, the J end by 0 bases, with 8 bases between. DNA of the CDR3: TGTGCCAGCAGCTTAGAGGGGGGAGTGAACACTGAAGCTTTCTTT. Translated, it gives CASSLEGGVNTEAFF.

The CDR3 loop reads CASSHHDTDTQYF. For the CDR3, the DNA is TGTGCCAGCAGCCATCACGACACAGATACGCAGTATTTT. The V gene is TRBV14, the J gene TRBJ2-3; D call uncertain. Germline V gene lookup returns CDR1 SGHDN and CDR2 FVKESK. Trimming stripped 3 bases from V and 2 bases from J, with 6 bases between. CDR3 length equals 13 residues.

This clone appeared once. This rearrangement joins TRBV7-2 to TRBJ2-1; D is perhaps TRBD2 (7 bases). There are 15 residues in the CDR3. V was cut by 7 bases and J by 6 bases, with 19 bases left in between. Germline assignment: CDR1 SGHTA and CDR2 FQGNSA. The CDR3 is CASTRGGASGNEQFF. CDR3 in DNA: TGTGCCAGCACCAGAGGGGGGGCGTCGGGCAATGAGCAGTTCTTC. The full variable domain, its missing parts supplied by reference TRBV7-2 and TRBJ2-1, is GAGVSQSPSNKVTEKGKDVELRCDPISGHTALYWYRQSLGQGLEFLIYFQGNSAPDKSGLPSDRFSAERTGGSVSTLTIQRTQQEDSAVYLCASTRGGASGNEQFFGPGTRLTVL.

V gene TRBV30 combines with J gene TRBJ1-4; 7 bases align to TRBD1. The CDR3 runs 15 residues. CDR1 GTSNPN and CDR2 SVGIG come from the germline V gene (reference sequence). The V and J ends lost 1 base and 7 bases, in that order; junction bases with no gene match: 9. The CDR3 bases are TGTGCCTGGAGTGCACAGAGAGGGGGCGGTGAAAAACTGTTTTTT. Its translation is CAWSAQRGGGEKLFF. The whole variable domain, remainder taken from reference TRBV30 and TRBJ1-4, is SQTIHQWPATLVQPVGSPLSLECTVEGTSNPNLYWYRQAAGRGLQLLFYSVGIGQISSEVPQNLSASRPQDRQFILSSKKLLLSDSGFYLCAWSAQRGGGEKLFFGSGTQLSVL.

V gene TRBV19 combines with J gene TRBJ1-1, with D unresolved. Trimming left V 4 bases short and J 1 base short, with 7 bases between. The V gene's germline CDR1 is LNHDA and CDR2 SQIVND (reference sequence). CDR3 length equals 13 residues. The CDR3 DNA follows: TGTGCCAGTAGTAAGAGTCGGAACACTGAAGCTTTCTTT. It specifies CASSKSRNTEAFF.

This sequence joins TRBV11-2 and TRBJ1-2, with a tentative D call TRBD1 (6 bases). V was trimmed by 7 bases and J by 5 bases, leaving 17 bases between them. CDR3 length equals 14 residues. Germline assignment: CDR1 SGHAT and CDR2 FQNNGV. CDR3 region: CASTRGQTYYGYTF. Written as DNA, the CDR3 is TGTGCCAGCACCAGGGGTCAGACCTATTATGGCTACACCTTC.

V and J are TRBV7-3 and TRBJ2-7, with 12 bases lining up with TRBD1. The germline V gene has CDR1 SGHTA and CDR2 FQGTGA. V shed 2 bases and J 4 bases; nucleotides not matched to a gene: 6. The CDR3 consists of 16 residues. The CDR3 nucleotides are TGTGCCAGCAGCTTATCCGGGACAGGGGGCGGGTACGAGCAGTACTTC. Translating gives CASSLSGTGGGYEQYF.

The chain couples TRBV7-3 to TRBJ2-2, with D perhaps matching TRBD2 (5 bases). V was pared by 8 bases and J by 5 bases, with 12 bases between. CDR1 and CDR2 from the germline V gene are SGHTA and FQGTGA. This CDR3 has 13 amino acids. This CDR3 reads CASGSDWTGELFF. The CDR3, as DNA: TGTGCCAGCGGGAGTGATTGGACCGGGGAGCTGTTTTTT.

The genes are TRBV27 and TRBJ2-1; D may be TRBD2 (6 bases). CDR3 length: 13 amino acids. V lost 6 bases, J lost 10 bases, and 16 bases lay in between. Looked up from germline, CDR1 is MNHEY and CDR2 is SMNVEV (reference sequence). The CDR3 region has the DNA TGTGCCAGCAGGTCCTTCGAGGCGGGGGAGCAGTTCTTC. Protein sequence: CASRSFEAGEQFF.

The sample holds one count of this clone. This chain connects TRBV27 to TRBJ2-2, with 9 nucleotides matching TRBD2. CDR1 and CDR2 from the germline V gene are MNHEY and SMNVEV (reference sequence). The CDR3 has 16 residues. The junction had 7 bases not matched to a gene; V was cut back by 2 bases and J by 6 bases. The CDR3 spells CASSLDRGGAPGELFF. The CDR3 DNA is TGTGCCAGCAGTTTAGATCGCGGGGGGGCCCCCGGGGAGCTGTTTTTT.

The chain recombines TRBV10-2 with TRBJ2-3, with D tentatively TRBD2 (6 bases). The V and J ends lost 6 bases and 4 bases respectively, with 14 bases between them. Germline-derived CDR1 and CDR2 are WSHSY and SAAADI. The length of the CDR3 is 14 residues. The CDR3 loop is CASREPSGADTQYF. CDR3 coding DNA: TGCGCCAGCAGGGAGCCCTCGGGGGCAGATACGCAGTATTTT.

With respect to this clone: This same CDR3 is encoded by further DNA sequences in the sample. The rearrangement joins TRBV6-5 to TRBJ2-5; unclear D gene. There are 11 residues in the CDR3. Germline V gene lookup returns CDR1 MNHEY and CDR2 SVGAGI. Deletions cut 8 bases from V and 5 bases from J, with 9 bases between. In DNA form, the CDR3 reads TGTGCCAGCCGTACCAGGGAGACCCAGTACTTC. Protein: CASRTRETQYF.

The J gene is TRBJ2-2, the V gene TRBV5-4; either TRBD1 or TRBD2 may fit D (5 bases each). Trimming stripped 0 bases from V and 5 bases from J, with 14 bases between. This CDR3 is 16 amino acids long. The germline V gene has CDR1 SGHNT and CDR2 YYREEE (reference sequence). This CDR3 is CASSLELGVTTGELFF. The DNA of the CDR3 is TGTGCCAGCAGCTTGGAGTTGGGGGTAACAACCGGGGAGCTGTTTTTT.

The rearrangement links TRBV4-1 to TRBJ2-2; 11 nucleotides agree with TRBD2. V gave up 1 base and J gave up 3 bases; unmatched junction bases: 4. The CDR3 runs 17 residues. Germline V gene lookup returns CDR1 MGHRA and CDR2 YSYEKL. The CDR3: CASSQASGGIYTGELFF. In nucleotides, the CDR3 is TGCGCCAGCAGCCAAGCTAGCGGGGGGATCTACACCGGGGAGCTGTTTTTT.

V usage is TRBV7-9 and J usage is TRBJ2-6; D is uncertain. CDR1 and CDR2 (germline): SEHNR, FQNEAQ (reference sequence). V lost 3 bases and J lost 0, with 6 bases in between. The CDR3 has 15 amino acids. The CDR3 nucleotides read TGTGCCAGCAGCTTGTGGGGCTCTGGGGCCAACGTCCTGACTTTC. Its translation: CASSLWGSGANVLTF.